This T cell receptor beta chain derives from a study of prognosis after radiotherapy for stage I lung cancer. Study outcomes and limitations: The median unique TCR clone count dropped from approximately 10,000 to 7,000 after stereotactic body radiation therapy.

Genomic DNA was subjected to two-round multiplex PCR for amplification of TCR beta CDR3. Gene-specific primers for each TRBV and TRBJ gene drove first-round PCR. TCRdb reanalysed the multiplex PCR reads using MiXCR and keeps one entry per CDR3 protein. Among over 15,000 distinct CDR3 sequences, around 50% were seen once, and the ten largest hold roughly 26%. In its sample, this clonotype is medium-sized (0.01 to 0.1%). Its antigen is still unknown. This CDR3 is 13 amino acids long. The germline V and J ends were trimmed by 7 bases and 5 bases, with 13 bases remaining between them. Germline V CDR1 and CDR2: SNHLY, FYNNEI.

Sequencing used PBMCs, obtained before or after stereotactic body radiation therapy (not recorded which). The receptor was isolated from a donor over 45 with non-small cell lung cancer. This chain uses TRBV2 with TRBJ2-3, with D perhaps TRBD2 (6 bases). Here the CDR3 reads CASTEDGGDTQYF. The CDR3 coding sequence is TGTGCCAGCACCGAGGACGGGGGAGATACGCAGTATTTT.